This TCR beta chain was sequenced for a study of OX40 agonist ivuxolimab in advanced cancers. The V gene lost 2 bases and the J gene lost 7 bases, with 20 bases spanning the gap. This CDR3 has 16 residues. Germline V gene data show CDR1 as PRHDT and CDR2 as FYEKMQ (reference sequence). Sequenced by immunoSEQ multiplex PCR; TCRdb stores in-frame clones only, minus some. The sample lists roughly 120,000 clones; 80% to 95% were seen once. Anyone with autoimmune disease history or systemic immunosuppression was excluded. V usage is TRBV13 and J usage is TRBJ1-2; D is perhaps TRBD1 (5 bases). The receptor's source is an adult with an advanced solid tumor such as melanoma, head and neck, liver or kidney cancer. The source was CD4+ or CD8+ T cells sorted from blood, collected in a trial of the OX40 agonist ivuxolimab. CDR3 nucleotide sequence: TGTGCCAGCAGCTTAAATGGGGGGGGAGCCAATAGTGGCTACACCTTC. Its translation: CASSLNGGGANSGYTF.